Listed below are T cell receptor beta chains from one sample, sequenced in a study of blood T cells in healthy people across ages. TCRdb reprocessed the 5' RACE reads via MiXCR and lists one record per CDR3 protein. The data hold 1 million or so distinct CDR3 sequences, with around 45% observed a single time. The sequenced sample was blood. These receptor sequences come from a woman aged 55 to 70 in good health. Each CDR3 is given without its conserved first and last residue.

j_call v_call cdr3_aa
NA TRBV6-1 ASSRDLGTQY
TRBJ2-4 TRBV2 ASKIAGGQGIIQY
TRBJ2-7 TRBV7-6 ASSPGTSGTYNEQY
TRBJ1-2 TRBV28 ASRLPMGQGNYGYT
TRBJ2-7 TRBV21-1 ASSKVPGVYREQY
TRBJ2-1 TRBV6-6 ASTDLDNEQF
NA TRBV12-3/TRBV12-4 ASNVGLTYEQY
TRBJ2-7 TRBV20-1 SARDSSRGGQFSDEQY
TRBJ1-2 TRBV10-3 AISDRWDYGYT
TRBJ2-3 TRBV12-3/TRBV12-4 ASSIGLASTDTEY
TRBJ2-7 TRBV5-1 ASRRDRDGMGTYEQY
TRBJ1-1 TRBV7-9 ASSLGRSSEAF